The 23 T cell receptor beta chains reported below all come from one sample, sequenced in a study of blood T cell repertoires in COVID-19. Produced via immunoSEQ multiplex PCR; TCRdb's table is partial and in-frame only. The sample yields about 310,000 clones, more than 70% seen once. Sequenced input: peripheral blood. The origin of the receptors is a woman aged 45-65 years who had recovered from COVID-19.

This chain links TRBV5-1 with TRBJ2-5; a weak D match, TRBD1 (5 bases). Trimming cost V 4 bases and J 0 bases, with 13 bases left between them. The CDR3 covers 15 residues. Germline V gene sequence: CDR1 SGHRS, CDR2 YFSETQ. The CDR3 spells CASSISTTDQETQYF. The CDR3 nucleotides read TGCGCCAGCAGCATTTCCACGACAGACCAAGAGACCCAGTACTTC.

This chain joins TRBV5-5 and TRBJ2-2, with D possibly TRBD1 on 5 matching bases. CDR1 is SGHKS and CDR2 is YYEKEE in the germline V gene (reference sequence). V was shortened by 2 bases and J by 0 bases, with 8 bases between the two germline ends. There are 15 residues in the CDR3. The chain's CDR3 is CASSFGHANTGELFF. In DNA, the CDR3 is TGTGCCAGCAGCTTCGGACACGCGAACACCGGGGAGCTGTTTTTT.

The chain couples TRBV5-5 to TRBJ2-7; D perhaps matches TRBD1 (5 bases). Germline-derived CDR1 and CDR2 are SGHKS and YYEKEE (reference sequence). Trimming removed 0 bases from V and 3 bases from J, with 10 bases in between. The CDR3 is 14 residues long. The DNA for the CDR3 is TGTGCCAGCAGCTTGGGGCAGGGAAGCTACGAGCAGTACTTC. This translates into CASSLGQGSYEQYF. The entire variable domain, with the rest obtained from reference TRBV5-5 and TRBJ2-7, is as follows: DAGVTQSPTHLIKTRGQQVTLRCSPISGHKSVSWYQQVLGQGPQFIFQYYEKEERGRGNFPDRFSARQFPNYSSELNVNALLLGDSALYLCASSLGQGSYEQYFGPGTRLTVT.

The rearrangement links TRBV7-9 to TRBJ2-3; the D gene is possibly TRBD1 (6 bases). The germline V gene encodes CDR1 SEHNR and CDR2 FQNEAQ (reference sequence). The CDR3 sequence is 15 residues long. The V end lost 5 bases, the J end lost 0 bases, and 12 bases lay between the germline ends. The CDR3 DNA reads TGTGCCAGCAGCCGAGGACAGCCGAGCACAGATACGCAGTATTTT. This sequence encodes CASSRGQPSTDTQYF.

The genes are TRBV7-2 and TRBJ1-2; TRBD1 aligns across 8 bases. The V gene end was trimmed by 6 bases and the J gene end by 4 bases; junction bases not matched to a gene: 4. Germline loops: CDR1 SGHTA, CDR2 FQGNSA. The CDR3 runs to 13 residues. The CDR3 is CASREQGGYGYTF. The CDR3 region has the DNA TGTGCCAGCAGGGAACAGGGGGGCTATGGCTACACCTTC.

This chain links TRBV9 with TRBJ2-3; 7 bases align to TRBD2. The CDR3 covers 15 residues. CDR1 and CDR2 from the germline V gene are SGDLS and YYNGEE. Trimming removed 0 bases from V and 4 bases from J; junction bases left unmatched: 5. The CDR3 region has the DNA TGTGCCAGCAGCGTAGAAGGGCTAGCGGCAGATACGCAGTATTTT. Translated: CASSVEGLAADTQYF.

V usage is TRBV29-1 and J usage is TRBJ2-1; D call uncertain. V lost 8 bases to trimming and J lost 6 bases, with 17 bases between them. CDR1 is SQVTM, CDR2 ANQGSEA, per germline. There are 13 residues in the CDR3. The CDR3 bases are TGCAGCTCTCCAGACTCTGGCGGCAATGAGCAGTTCTTC. Translation: CSSPDSGGNEQFF.

The chain joins TRBV18 to TRBJ1-1; D is uncertain. The length of the CDR3 is 11 residues. Germline V gene data show CDR1 as KGHSH and CDR2 as LQKENI. The germline V and J ends were trimmed by 4 bases and 7 bases, with 7 bases remaining between them. The CDR3, as DNA: TGTGCCAGCTCACGGGAGGTTGAAGCTTTCTTT. It is translated as CASSREVEAFF.

The V gene is TRBV9, the J gene TRBJ2-1; D is ambiguous. The CDR3 length is 15 residues. V dropped 3 bases and J dropped 3 bases, with 13 bases sitting between them. Germline CDR1 and CDR2: SGDLS and YYNGEE. Here the CDR3 reads CASSAQAPFYNEQFF. The CDR3 DNA is TGTGCCAGCAGCGCCCAAGCACCTTTCTACAATGAGCAGTTCTTC.

The chain carries TRBV3-1 (or the pseudogene TRBV3-2) and TRBJ2-2; a weak D match, TRBD1 (6 bases). CDR3 size: 16 residues. V was trimmed by 4 bases and J by 0 bases, leaving 12 bases between them. Germline V gives CDR1 LGHDT, CDR2 YNNKEL (reference sequence). The CDR3 DNA is TGTGCCAGCAGCCCTTTGGGACATTCGAACACCGGGGAGCTGTTTTTT. Amino acids: CASSPLGHSNTGELFF.

There are a few counts of this clone. The gene calls are TRBV7-9 and TRBJ1-1, with 8 bases lining up with TRBD1. Germline trimming cut 2 bases from V and 5 bases from J; bases unmatched to any gene: 7. Germline values: CDR1 SEHNR, CDR2 FQNEAQ (reference sequence). This CDR3 spans 15 amino acids. The CDR3 is CASSLLAGGGTEAFF. In nucleotides, the CDR3 is TGTGCCAGCAGCTTATTGGCAGGGGGCGGTACTGAAGCTTTCTTT.

The rearrangement uses TRBV5-8 and TRBJ2-3; maybe TRBD1 (6 bases). V was trimmed by 4 bases and J by 3 bases, leaving 15 bases between them. The CDR3 contains 15 residues. Germline lookup yields CDR1 SGHTS and CDR2 YDEGEE. The CDR3 region has the DNA TGTGCCAGCAGCCTCAGGGGTAGAGGGACAGATACGCAGTATTTT. Protein sequence: CASSLRGRGTDTQYF.

This chain connects TRBV4-1 to TRBJ2-7, with 8 bases identical to TRBD2. The CDR3 sequence is 15 residues long. In germline, CDR1 is MGHRA, CDR2 YSYEKL. Losses at the gene ends were 2 bases for V and 7 bases for J; bases not matched to a gene: 10. The CDR3 sequence is CASSQRLAHPLEQYF. The CDR3 region has the DNA TGCGCCAGCAGCCAAAGACTAGCGCACCCCCTGGAGCAGTACTTC.

V is TRBV18 and J is TRBJ2-7; possibly TRBD1 for D (5 bases). Per germline, CDR1 KGHSH and CDR2 LQKENI. The CDR3 consists of 15 residues. Trimming cost V 0 bases and J 3 bases, with 12 bases left between them. The CDR3 reads CASSPPVGRDYEQYF. The CDR3 coding sequence is TGTGCCAGCTCACCACCGGTAGGCAGGGACTACGAGCAGTACTTC.

This clone was counted once. The V and J genes are TRBV21-1 and TRBJ2-7; the table assigns TRBD1, which was not confirmed against the DNA. TRBV21-1 is termed a pseudogene. The CDR3 has 19 residues. The CDR3 here is CASSKSQKQGHRPDYEQYF. DNA for the CDR3: TGTGCCAGCAGCAAGTCCCAGAAACAGGGGCATCGGCCTGACTACGAGCAGTACTTC.

The chain links TRBV3-1 (or the pseudogene TRBV3-2) to TRBJ1-6; D not resolved. V was trimmed by 0 bases and J by 10 bases, leaving 10 bases between them. The CDR3 runs 14 residues. Germline loops: CDR1 LGHDT, CDR2 YNNKEL (reference sequence). The CDR3 loop is CASSQESRGSPLHF. CDR3 DNA sequence: TGTGCCAGCAGCCAAGAGAGTCGGGGATCACCCCTCCACTTT.

The chain uses TRBV6-5 and TRBJ1-2, with D possibly being TRBD1 (6 bases). The V gene lost 6 bases and the J gene lost 4 bases, with 12 bases spanning the gap. The germline CDR1 and CDR2 sequences are MNHEY and SVGAGI. This CDR3 spans 13 amino acids. The CDR3 nucleotides are TGTGCCAGCAGCCCAAGGACAGTCTATGGCTACACCTTC. Encoded protein: CASSPRTVYGYTF.

The V and J genes are TRBV2 and TRBJ2-7; 7 bases match TRBD2. This CDR3 region has 13 residues. In germline, CDR1 is SNHLY, CDR2 FYNNEI. The ends lost 1 base at V and 6 bases at J; junction bases unmatched: 3. Here the CDR3 reads CASSEGERGEQYF. Written as DNA, the CDR3 is TGTGCCAGCAGTGAAGGGGAGCGGGGCGAGCAGTACTTC.

The chain recombines TRBV5-1 with TRBJ2-7; possibly TRBD2 for D (5 bases). Germline V CDR1 and CDR2: SGHRS, YFSETQ. This CDR3 comprises 12 residues. Trimming removed 2 bases from V and 6 bases from J, with 9 bases in between. CDR3 residues: CASSLIGGEQYF. CDR3 sequence (DNA): TGCGCCAGCAGCTTAATCGGAGGCGAGCAGTACTTC. The full variable domain, its missing parts supplied by reference TRBV5-1 and TRBJ2-7, is KAGVTQTPRYLIKTRGQQVTLSCSPISGHRSVSWYQQTPGQGLQFLFEYFSETQRNKGNFPGRFSGRQFSNSRSEMNVSTLELGDSALYLCASSLIGGEQYFGPGTRLTVT.

This clone was seen a single time. This chain uses TRBV9 with TRBJ2-1; 9 nucleotides agree with TRBD2. Germline loops: CDR1 SGDLS, CDR2 YYNGEE. V was clipped by 2 bases and J by 6 bases; unmatched bases: 0. The CDR3 is 13 residues long. Here the CDR3 DNA reads TGTGCCAGCAGCGTGACTAGCGGCAATGAGCAGTTCTTC. Translation gives CASSVTSGNEQFF.

V is TRBV5-1 and J is TRBJ2-7; TRBD2 aligns across 14 bases. V was pared by 3 bases and J by 5 bases, with 7 bases of the junction left unmatched. The CDR3 is 16 amino acids. Germline V gene lookup returns CDR1 SGHRS and CDR2 YFSETQ. This CDR3 reads CASSSPRLAGGHEQYF. The CDR3 coding sequence is TGCGCCAGCAGCTCTCCAAGACTAGCGGGAGGGCACGAGCAGTACTTC.

The chain links TRBV7-8 to TRBJ2-5; tentative D call: TRBD2 (7 bases). The length of the CDR3 is 16 residues. The V and J ends lost 7 bases and 3 bases respectively, with 21 bases between them. CDR1 and CDR2 (germline): SGHVS, FQNEAQ. DNA for the CDR3: TGTGCCAGCACGAAAGGGGGGGGCTCTGGGAAAGAGACCCAGTACTTC. It encodes CASTKGGGSGKETQYF.

The chain uses TRBV4-3 and TRBJ2-5; TRBD1 might be the D (5 bases). Germline V gene data show CDR1 as LGHNA and CDR2 as YSLEER. The CDR3 length is 14 residues. Trimming removed 0 bases from V and 9 bases from J, with 14 bases in between. The CDR3 coding sequence is TGCGCCAGCAGCCAAGATGGGCAGGGTAAGTCCCAGTACTTC. Translating gives CASSQDGQGKSQYF.